These 10 T cell receptor beta chains originate from one sample sequenced in a study of control samples from healthy donors and cancer patients (dated by TCRdb to 2020 to 2022). The library was produced with the immunoSEQ multiplex PCR assay. The table comes from immuneACCESS by way of TCRdb, which keeps in-frame sequences with V and J called. Part of the clones is missing from these tables; in studies checked, under half for an unresolved V gene and the rest for unknown reasons. This sample holds about 44,000 clones; around 87% were observed only once. The ten largest clones take up roughly 10% of the sample. Sequenced sample: PBMCs. These receptors were collected from an older woman with lung cancer.

This sequence joins TRBV4-2 and TRBJ1-2, with a possible D match to TRBD1 (5 bases). Germline V gene data show CDR1 as LGHNA and CDR2 as YNFKEQ. The CDR3 loop spans 15 amino acids. The germline V and J ends were trimmed by 0 bases and 8 bases, with 16 bases remaining between them. In DNA form, the CDR3 reads TGTGCCAGCAGCCAAGAATTGATAGGGGCAGACGGCTACACCTTC. Translating gives CASSQELIGADGYTF.

This chain uses TRBV30 with TRBJ1-3; the D is unclear. V was clipped by 3 bases and J by 0 bases, with 15 bases between them. Germline V gene lookup returns CDR1 GTSNPN and CDR2 SVGIG (reference sequence). This CDR3 spans 16 amino acids. The chain's CDR3 is CAWSPPRSSSGNTIYF. DNA for the CDR3: TGTGCCTGGAGCCCCCCCCGTTCTAGCTCTGGAAACACCATATATTTT.

The rearrangement uses TRBV19 and TRBJ2-3, with TRBD1 as a possible D gene (6 bases). V was trimmed by 4 bases and J by 8 bases, leaving 16 bases between them. Per germline, CDR1 LNHDA and CDR2 SQIVND (reference sequence). CDR3 length: 14 amino acids. DNA for the CDR3: TGTGCCAGTAGTAGTACAGGCGAACAGGGTACGCAGTATTTT. Translating it yields CASSSTGEQGTQYF.

This sequence joins TRBV14 and TRBJ2-5; no reliable D call. The CDR3 contains 13 residues. Per the germline V gene, CDR1 is SGHDN and CDR2 is FVKESK. Trimming pared 4 bases from V and 3 bases from J, leaving 9 bases between. CDR3 amino acids: CASSRSMEETQYF. The CDR3 DNA follows: TGTGCCAGCAGCCGATCCATGGAAGAGACCCAGTACTTC.

The V gene is TRBV11-1, the J gene TRBJ2-1, with TRBD2 as a possible D gene (7 bases). The V end was cut by 5 bases, the J end by 8 bases, with 13 bases between. CDR1 is SGHAT and CDR2 is FQDESV in the germline V gene (reference sequence). CDR3 length: 13 amino acids. CDR3 residues: CASSQGRAYEQFF. CDR3 coding DNA: TGTGCCAGCAGCCAGGGGAGGGCCTATGAGCAGTTCTTC.

V and J are TRBV6-5 and TRBJ1-2, with a possible D match to TRBD1 (5 bases). This CDR3 has 13 residues. Germline V gene lookup returns CDR1 MNHEY and CDR2 SVGAGI. With 0 bases removed from V and 8 bases from J, the gap between germline ends came to 10 bases. CDR3 DNA sequence: TGTGCCAGCAGTTACTCTATTAGGGGAGGCTACACCTTC. Translation: CASSYSIRGGYTF.

This chain links TRBV6-6 with TRBJ2-2, with TRBD1 as a possible D gene (5 bases). Germline CDR1 is MNHNY and CDR2 is SVGAGI (reference sequence). Trimming took 5 bases from V and 0 from J, leaving 13 bases between them. The CDR3 is made up of 16 amino acids. Here the CDR3 reads CASSGAGHPNTGELFF. The CDR3 region has the DNA TGTGCCAGCAGTGGGGCCGGACACCCGAACACCGGGGAGCTGTTTTTT.

The chain combines TRBV7-6 with TRBJ2-7, with a tentative D call TRBD2 (6 bases). V lost 1 base and J 7 bases, leaving 23 bases between the germline ends. This CDR3 region has 17 residues. CDR1 and CDR2 (germline): SGHVS, FNYEAQ. For the CDR3, the DNA is TGTGCCAGCAGCTTAGACCCTCGTGGAGGGCCGGCAGGGGAGCAGTACTTC. Translated: CASSLDPRGGPAGEQYF.

J is TRBJ2-7 and V is TRBV18; TRBD2 aligns across 13 bases. V gave up 9 bases and J gave up 1 base; unmatched junction bases: 3. This CDR3 contains 14 residues. CDR1 KGHSH and CDR2 LQKENI come from the germline V gene. The CDR3 is CARGLAGTSYEQYF. The DNA for the CDR3 is TGTGCCAGGGGACTAGCGGGGACGTCCTACGAGCAGTACTTC.

The CDR3 here is CASVLAGGPPQNEQYF. Here the CDR3 DNA reads TGTGCCAGCGTACTAGCGGGAGGGCCTCCCCAAAACGAGCAGTACTTC. This sequence joins TRBV2 and TRBJ2-7; 13 nucleotides align to TRBD2. This CDR3 has 16 residues. V shed 8 bases, J shed 5 bases, and the junction held 12 bases outside the gene matches. CDR1 SNHLY and CDR2 FYNNEI come from the germline V gene.